This T cell receptor beta chain stems from a study of shared clonotypes between healthy human individuals (dated by TCRdb to about 2020). In terms of the full investigation: The cohort comprised a couple of women and a few men aged 18 to 49 years. For each donor, CD4 naive and CD4 memory were each run on three plates, CD8 naive on two plates, and CD8 memory on one plate. To estimate repertoire size and how much clonotypes are shared between individuals, the study performed deep sequencing of blood TCR repertoires from five healthy adults. To increase sequencing depth and limit assay-specific biases, different laboratories used diverse techniques to prepare libraries and sequence TCR repertoires. Per donor, leukapheresis produced somewhere between about 0.9 and 9.5 billion PBMCs. Paper-wide results and their limitations: Naive subsets generally had larger estimated clonotype richness than memory subsets. Across a handful of donors, about 5% of naive CD4, around 3.5% of naive CD8, under 2.5% of memory CD4, and about 0.4% of memory CD8 clonotypes were shared. Compared with non-shared clonotypes, the clonotypes found in all four sorted-subset donors had higher generation probabilities. Rarefaction of sorted-subset datasets indicated incomplete sequencing despite the large sequencing depth. Because the study included a small number of donors, the genetic and exposure-history diversity represented was limited. Based on pairwise subsampling, the degree of clonotype sharing among donors was expected to be affected by sequencing depth. Sampling was restricted to blood, and TCR repertoires in tissues likely differ from the TCR repertoires found in blood.

TCR CDR3 regions were amplified from genomic DNA by multiplex PCR using the deep immunoSEQ assay. Extracted genomic DNA from each cell subset was distributed evenly across all wells of several immunoSEQ 96-well plates, and each plate was treated as a replicate. For sorted subsets, approximately 210 ng of genomic DNA, equivalent to 25,000 to 35,000 T cell genomes, went into each replicate PCR. The purified libraries were quantified using a Qubit 3.0 fluorometer, sized with a Bioanalyzer 2100, and then quantified again using the KAPA Library Quantification kit. Every immunoSEQ 96-well plate was sequenced on a dedicated single-read 150-cycle Illumina NextSeq 550 flow cell. For the original study's pipeline: Because the immunoSEQ output included only junctional sequences and no quality scores, the filtering could not be the same as the filtering used for full-length reads. Sequences were annotated with PyIR, a Python wrapper for IgBLAST v1.9, using IMGT germline references to assign V/J genes and CDR3. Reads were removed for weak V/J assignments (E-value above 1e-6), missing CDR3, stop codons, out-of-frame junctions, or ambiguous translated residues. V3J clonotypes were defined as sequences sharing an identical inferred V gene, J gene, and CDR3 amino acid sequence. The percentage overlap between two repertoires was calculated by dividing the number of shared unique clonotypes by the size of the smaller repertoire. Richness of each repertoire was evaluated using RTK rarefaction, the Chao1 estimator, and Recon v2.1 estimates of unobserved clonotypes. Generation probabilities for all TCRbeta clonotypes obtained by the gDNA method from a handful of donors were computed using OLGA. TCRdb took this table from immuneACCESS and kept in-frame rearrangements with V and J called. Such tables lack part of the clones; where checked against another copy, unresolved V genes explain under half of the gap, and the rest is unexplained. That table furnishes V, J and clone size, whereas the DNA furnished D and trimming. This sample lists about 1 million clones; about 76% were detected once. About 1.5% of the sample is taken by the ten largest.

As to this clone: Its antigen remains undetermined. No base quality information exists; no much larger clone differs at one position.

Donors were healthy HIV-negative adults with no recently reported acute infections or vaccinations. Every donor was a Caucasian adult living in Nashville, Tennessee, USA. CD4+ T cells were enriched by magnetic negative selection; naive cells were then positively selected on CD45RA, and the negative fraction formed the memory subset. After blood collection by leukapheresis, PBMCs were isolated using Ficoll-Histopaque density gradient centrifugation and then cryopreserved in the vapor phase of liquid nitrogen. Analytical flow cytometry was used to check the purity and quantity of each magnetically sorted T cell population. From each sorted fraction, genomic DNA was isolated and quantified by UV absorbance on a Nanodrop 2000c. The sequenced material came from memory CD4+ T cells sorted from blood. The sample's cell subset or site label, decoded: CD45RA-negative fraction. This TCR was sampled from a man aged 18 to 29 in good health.

This receptor has the CDR3 CASSYPGGQNEKLFF. The nucleotide sequence is given as TGTGCCAGCAGTTACCCCGGGGGGCAGAATGAAAAACTGTTTTTT. The chain is assembled from TRBV6-6 and TRBJ1-4; TRBD1 is possibly the D segment (6 matching bases). The germline V gene (reference sequence) supplies CDR1 MNHNY and CDR2 SVGAGI. The CDR3 has 15 amino acids, counting the end cysteine and phenylalanine. Kept here is only the CDR3 DNA, which spans 45 bases and is read in frame from base 1. V was cut back by 2 bases and J by 5 bases, leaving a gap of 12 bases between them.